This T cell receptor (beta chain) was captured in a study of blood T cell repertoires in COVID-19 (TCRdb year 2020). For the wider study: Samples from collaborators originated in the United States, Italy and Spain and spanned both the acute and convalescent phases of COVID-19. The prospective study material was composed of cDNA or gDNA derived from T cells, B-cell-depleted T cells, or PBMCs. The dataset comprised deeply sampled blood TCRbeta repertoires from subjects exposed to, actively infected with, or recovered from COVID-19. The repertoires were released in a freely available public database meant as a resource for research on the immune response to SARS-CoV-2. The samples were drawn from the first 160 participants of the ongoing ImmuneRACE study and from under 1,500 subjects provided by 6 global collaborators. The sample metadata nearly always contained a de-identified subject ID, COVID-19 status, age in years and sex. HLA class I and class II types, where available, came from metadata supplied by the sample provider rather than from assay-based typing.

The collaborating institutions used their own protocols to collect whole blood in K2EDTA tubes. For TCRbeta analysis, collaborators shipped samples as frozen whole blood, isolated PBMCs, or DNA extracted from either of those sample types. For this clone: Which antigen it targets is not known. Base qualities are not at hand, and no much larger clone is one base apart.

V is pruned by 4 bases and J by 0 bases, leaving 15 bases of the junction without a gene match. Taken from the germline V gene, the CDR1 and CDR2 loops are SGHRS and YFSETQ. The CDR3, from cysteine to phenylalanine, totals 19 residues. Solely the CDR3 DNA is kept, with 57 bases framed from the first base. The paper's findings and limits, for the study overall: The amount of clinical and demographic metadata varied by source and participant and was provided uncurated.

The immunoSEQ Assay, a bias-controlled multiplex PCR, was used to amplify TCRbeta CDR3 regions from genomic DNA. In the original analysis: Nucleated cell counts per sample were estimated from amplification of reference gene primers within the assay. Sequence reads were collapsed and filtered to measure the absolute abundance of every unique TCRbeta CDR3 rearrangement. For each sample, productive Simpson clonality was calculated as the square root of Simpson's diversity index across productive rearrangements. Entries here come from immuneACCESS through TCRdb and include only in-frame sequences with V and J called. Some clones fail to appear in such tables; in the studies checked, an unresolved V gene covers under half of the shortfall, and the cause of the remainder is unknown. Clone size and V and J calls were adopted from that table, with D and trimming inferred from the DNA. Within this sample are tens of thousands of clones, with about 83% of them counted one time only. The ten largest clones take up 3% to 4% of the sample.

The TCR originated in a man aged 45-65 years with acute or convalescent COVID-19. The sample comprised peripheral blood. The chain employs TRBV5-1 and TRBJ1-4, with 7 central nucleotides matching TRBD1. CDR3 region: CASSPVPLTGFATNEKLFF. The sequenced DNA: TGCGCCAGCAGCCCGGTTCCCCTGACAGGGTTTGCAACTAATGAAAAACTGTTTTTT. With the rest looked up from the reference TRBV5-1 and TRBJ1-4 genes rather than sequenced, the full variable domain is KAGVTQTPRYLIKTRGQQVTLSCSPISGHRSVSWYQQTPGQGLQFLFEYFSETQRNKGNFPGRFSGRQFSNSRSEMNVSTLELGDSALYLCASSPVPLTGFATNEKLFFGSGTQLSVL.